The 15 T cell receptor beta chains below all came from one sample that was sequenced in a study of a mutant IDH1 vaccine in newly diagnosed glioma (dated by TCRdb to the early 2020s). The library was built by means of the immunoSEQ multiplex PCR assay. This is the immuneACCESS table as TCRdb keeps it, with only in-frame sequences that have V and J called. A part of the clones is gone; compared with another copy, unresolved V genes explain less than half, and the rest is unexplained. This sample comprises about 32,000 clones, roughly 80% of them detected only once. The ten largest clones capture around 11% of the sample. The sample's time point label, in plain terms: week 35, safety follow-up. Every vaccine dose consisted of 300 ug of a 20-mer mutant IDH1 peptide in Montanide, administered subcutaneously together with topical imiquimod. These receptors' antigens are unknown. The input for sequencing was PBMCs, taken from a glioma patient whose treatment included an IDH1 peptide vaccine. The receptors shown here come from a woman aged 40 to 50 with glioma.

The chain links TRBV19 to TRBJ2-6; the D gene could be TRBD1 or TRBD2 (5 bases each). The V and J ends lost 8 bases and 0 bases respectively, with 8 bases between them. Germline V CDR1 and CDR2: LNHDA, SQIVND (reference sequence). CDR3 length: 14 amino acids. The DNA of the CDR3 is TGTGCCAGTTGGGGGTTCTCTGGGGCCAACGTCCTGACTTTC. This codes for CASWGFSGANVLTF.

V usage is TRBV7-3 and J usage is TRBJ2-7; D possibly corresponds to TRBD1 (6 bases). V lost 5 bases and J 2 bases, leaving 10 bases between the germline ends. This CDR3 has 13 residues. Germline CDR1 is SGHTA and CDR2 is FQGTGA. The CDR3 loop is CASSLDSTYEQYF. The CDR3 DNA reads as TGTGCCAGCAGCCTGGACAGTACCTACGAGCAGTACTTC. Drawing the rest from reference TRBV7-3 and TRBJ2-7, the complete variable domain is GAGVSQTPSNKVTEKGKYVELRCDPISGHTALYWYRQSLGQGPEFLIYFQGTGAADDSGLPNDRFFAVRPEGSVSTLKIQRTERGDSAVYLCASSLDSTYEQYFGPGTRLTVT.

The V and J genes are TRBV9 and TRBJ1-3; 7 nucleotides match TRBD1. This CDR3 has 15 amino acids. Germline V CDR1 and CDR2: SGDLS, YYNGEE. The V gene end was trimmed by 6 bases and the J gene end by 4 bases; junction bases not matched to a gene: 10. CDR3 coding DNA: TGTGCCAGCACCCCAAGGGGGCTTGGAGGAAACACCATATATTTT. Amino acid sequence: CASTPRGLGGNTIYF.

Written as DNA, the CDR3 is TGCAGTGTCGGGGGAAGGGATGAGCAGTTCTTC. Amino acids: CSVGGRDEQFF. The chain employs TRBV20-1 and TRBJ2-1; a weak D match, TRBD2 (6 bases). The germline CDR1 and CDR2 sequences are DFQATT and SNEGSKA (reference sequence). Trimming shortened V by 7 bases and J by 8 bases, and 12 bases separated the two germline ends. The CDR3 runs to 11 residues.

This chain connects TRBV7-2 to TRBJ2-3; TRBD2 might be the D (7 bases). This CDR3 has 16 amino acids. Germline values: CDR1 SGHTA, CDR2 FQGNSA. V lost 0 bases, J lost 1 base, and 11 bases lay in between. The CDR3 spells CASSLAGGARTDTQYF. The CDR3 region has the DNA TGTGCCAGCAGCTTAGCGGGGGGGGCCCGCACAGATACGCAGTATTTT. Based on the CDR3 plus reference TRBV7-2 and TRBJ2-3, the full variable domain is GAGVSQSPSNKVTEKGKDVELRCDPISGHTALYWYRQSLGQGLEFLIYFQGNSAPDKSGLPSDRFSAERTGGSVSTLTIQRTQQEDSAVYLCASSLAGGARTDTQYFGPGTRLTVL.

V is TRBV19 and J is TRBJ2-7; TRBD1 aligns across 7 bases. From germline, CDR1 is LNHDA and CDR2 SQIVND (reference sequence). Unmatched junction bases numbered 7, after V lost 6 bases and J lost 2 bases. The CDR3 contains 14 residues. This chain's CDR3 is CASRTGEIPYEQYF. The CDR3 nucleotides are TGTGCCAGTAGAACAGGGGAGATCCCCTACGAGCAGTACTTC.

The gene calls are TRBV4-3 and TRBJ1-2; maybe TRBD1 (5 bases). V gave up 4 bases and J gave up 0 bases, with 9 bases separating them. The germline CDR1 and CDR2 sequences are LGHNA and YSLEER. The CDR3 runs to 14 residues. The CDR3 sequence: CASSRGTPNYGYTF. CDR3 bases: TGCGCCAGCAGCCGAGGGACGCCTAACTATGGCTACACCTTC.

This clone was found a few times. V is TRBV2 and J is TRBJ1-1; D is unclear. Germline V gene sequence: CDR1 SNHLY, CDR2 FYNNEI. V shed 8 bases and J shed 4 bases, with 8 bases lying between them. The CDR3 contains 11 residues. The DNA for the CDR3 is TGTGCCAGCCCCTCGGGCACTGAAGCTTTCTTT. Translating gives CASPSGTEAFF.

The chain has TRBV5-4 and TRBJ2-2; TRBD1 matches at 7 bases. Germline CDR1 SGHNT, CDR2 YYREEE (reference sequence). V trimming: 3 bases; J trimming: 5 bases; junction bases outside the gene matches: 10. The length of the CDR3 is 16 residues. CDR3 nucleotide sequence: TGTGCCAGCAGCTCCTATGGCAGGGGGTGGACCGGGGAGCTGTTTTTT. Residues: CASSSYGRGWTGELFF.

This rearrangement joins TRBV9 to TRBJ2-3; 8 positions match TRBD2. Losses at the gene ends were 0 bases for V and 0 bases for J; bases not matched to a gene: 9. Germline-derived CDR1 and CDR2 are SGDLS and YYNGEE. CDR3 length equals 18 residues. CDR3 region: CASSVAAGTRSSTDTQYF. The CDR3 DNA is TGTGCCAGCAGCGTAGCCGCGGGGACTAGATCTAGCACAGATACGCAGTATTTT.

The genes are TRBV2 and TRBJ1-2; 8 bases agree with TRBD1. There are 13 residues in the CDR3. J was trimmed by 6 bases and V by 7 bases; bases with no gene match: 7. Germline assignment: CDR1 SNHLY and CDR2 FYNNEI. CDR3 sequence (DNA): TGTGCCAGCAAACGACAGGGGTTAGATGGCTACACCTTC. This gives the protein CASKRQGLDGYTF.

The CDR3 protein is CASSTRGGDTDTQYF. CDR3 in DNA: TGTGCCAGTAGTACCCGTGGTGGGGACACAGATACGCAGTATTTT. The chain combines TRBV19 with TRBJ2-3; D gene ambiguous. Trimming removed 4 bases from V and 2 bases from J, with 13 bases in between. CDR3 length: 15 residues. Germline V gives CDR1 LNHDA, CDR2 SQIVND (reference sequence).

The gene calls are TRBV6-5 and TRBJ2-5; 10 bases are shared with TRBD1. Trimming at V came to 5 bases and at J to 6 bases, leaving 9 bases not matched to a gene. The CDR3 has 15 residues. CDR1 MNHEY and CDR2 SVGAGI come from the germline V gene. In nucleotides, the CDR3 is TGTGCCAGCAGTGCGGGACAGGGGTCACTCAAGACCCAGTACTTC. Translating gives CASSAGQGSLKTQYF.

This chain uses TRBV29-1 with TRBJ2-3; 11 bases fit TRBD2. Germline V gives CDR1 SQVTM, CDR2 ANQGSEA. The CDR3 is 16 amino acids. V was clipped by 0 bases and J by 7 bases; unmatched bases: 9. CDR3 sequence: CSVEDRTSGRVNTQYF. In DNA form, the CDR3 reads TGCAGCGTTGAAGATCGGACTAGCGGGCGGGTGAATACGCAGTATTTT.

This chain joins TRBV2 and TRBJ2-7; TRBD2 matches at 10 bases. The CDR3 contains 17 residues. The trim removed 0 bases at V and 0 bases at J, leaving 5 bases unmatched. CDR1 is SNHLY, CDR2 FYNNEI, per germline. CDR3 in amino acids: CASSEAPLAGASYEQYF. CDR3 DNA sequence: TGTGCCAGCAGTGAAGCGCCCCTAGCGGGGGCCTCCTACGAGCAGTACTTC.